These 17 T cell receptor beta chains came from one sample sequenced in a study of T cells of healthy individuals. TCRdb reprocessed the 5' RACE reads via MiXCR and lists one record per CDR3 protein. The sample consists of around 53,000 distinct CDR3 sequences, approximately 14% of them appearing once. These receptors originate from a human donor in good health.

The rearrangement links TRBV4-1 to TRBJ2-7; D call uncertain. This CDR3 contains 13 residues. V lost 1 base and J lost 6, with 10 bases in between. The germline V gene has CDR1 MGHRA and CDR2 YSYEKL. The CDR3 is CASSQGVGSEQYF. Written as DNA, the CDR3 is TGCGCCAGCAGCCAAGGGGTGGGTTCCGAGCAGTACTTC.

Written as DNA, the CDR3 is TGCAGTGCCCCTAAGGGCGGAGCAAACAATGAGCAGTTCTTC. It yields the protein CSAPKGGANNEQFF. V and J are TRBV20-1 and TRBJ2-1, with D hard to call. The CDR3 has 14 residues. CDR1 is DFQATT and CDR2 is SNEGSKA in the germline V gene (reference sequence). V lost 6 bases to trimming and J lost 5 bases, with 17 bases between them.

This clonotype was detected ten times or more. V is TRBV2 and J is TRBJ1-5; 8 bases fit TRBD1. The CDR3 is made up of 15 amino acids. Germline values: CDR1 SNHLY, CDR2 FYNNEI. V dropped 3 bases and J dropped 5; count of bases not matched to a gene: 6. As DNA, the CDR3 is TGTGCCAGCAGTGATTGGGCAGGGGGCGATCAGCCCCAGCATTTT. It is translated as CASSDWAGGDQPQHF.

V and J are TRBV6-6 and TRBJ1-4, with a weak D call TRBD1 (5 bases). The CDR3 contains 14 residues. Per the germline V gene, CDR1 is MNHNY and CDR2 is SVGAGI (reference sequence). V gave up 3 bases and J gave up 11 bases, with 16 bases separating them. CDR3 coding DNA: TGTGCCAGCAGTTATCTGGAGGGGTCCGGGAAACTGTTTTTT. This gives the protein CASSYLEGSGKLFF.

This clonotype came up a few times. The rearrangement uses TRBV7-9 and TRBJ2-4; no definite D call. V lost 1 base to trimming and J lost 0 bases, with 10 bases between them. The CDR3 is 16 amino acids. Germline lookup yields CDR1 SEHNR and CDR2 FQNEAQ (reference sequence). Here the CDR3 reads CASSLDQGLAKNIQYF. The CDR3 DNA sequence: TGTGCCAGCAGCTTAGACCAAGGGTTAGCCAAAAACATTCAGTACTTC. Supplemented by reference TRBV7-9 and TRBJ2-4, the full variable domain reads DTGVSQNPRHKITKRGQNVTFRCDPISEHNRLYWYRQTLGQGPEFLTYFQNEAQLEKSRLLSDRFSAERPKGSFSTLEIQRTEQGDSAMYLCASSLDQGLAKNIQYFGAGTRLSVL.

In its sample, this clonotype was seen a few times. The V and J genes are TRBV12-3 or TRBV12-4 and TRBJ2-7; the match to TRBD1 covers 8 bases. V shed 4 bases and J 6 bases; nucleotides not matched to a gene: 8. This CDR3 has 14 residues. The CDR3 loop reads CASSSQGARGEQYF. For the CDR3, the DNA is TGTGCCAGCAGTTCTCAGGGGGCTCGGGGCGAGCAGTACTTC.

There are a few counts of this clonotype. This sequence joins TRBV28 and TRBJ2-3, with D uncertain. Trimming removed 5 bases from V and 5 bases from J, with 8 bases in between. This CDR3 contains 12 residues. The V gene's germline CDR1 is MDHEN and CDR2 SYDVKM. For the CDR3, the DNA is TGTGCCAGCAGTGAAGGTGAAGATACGCAGTATTTT. The encoded protein is CASSEGEDTQYF.

By its share, this clonotype is medium-sized (0.01 to 0.1%). The chain recombines TRBV29-1 with TRBJ1-2, with 10 positions matching TRBD1. Trimming took 3 bases from V and 7 from J; bases not matched to a gene: 5. The CDR3 spans 13 residues. Looked up from germline, CDR1 is SQVTM and CDR2 is ANQGSEA. In nucleotides, the CDR3 is TGCAGCGTTGAGCGGGACAGGGGTCGTGGCTACACCTTC. This translates into CSVERDRGRGYTF.

The chain combines TRBV20-1 with TRBJ2-1; 8 bases agree with TRBD2. CDR3 size: 13 residues. V lost 5 bases, J lost 6 bases, and 6 bases stayed unmatched. The germline gives CDR1 DFQATT, CDR2 SNEGSKA (reference sequence). CDR3 loop: CSAEREPRNEQFF. The CDR3 nucleotides read TGCAGTGCTGAGCGGGAGCCCCGCAATGAGCAGTTCTTC.

This chain joins TRBV21-1 and TRBJ2-3; the table's D call of TRBD1 was not tested on the DNA. TRBV21-1 is listed as a pseudogene. This CDR3 has 16 amino acids. The CDR3 DNA follows: TGTGCCAGCAGCACCCGGGACAGGGGGCCAACAGATACGCAGTATTTT. It yields the protein CASSTRDRGPTDTQYF.

The chain couples TRBV2 to TRBJ2-3; tentatively, D is TRBD2 (6 bases). The CDR3 is 15 residues long. V lost 2 bases and J 0 bases, leaving 9 bases between the germline ends. Looked up from germline, CDR1 is SNHLY and CDR2 is FYNNEI. The CDR3 sequence is CASSERLASTDTQYF. The CDR3 DNA reads as TGTGCCAGCAGTGAAAGGCTAGCGAGCACAGATACGCAGTATTTT.

This rearrangement joins TRBV5-1 to TRBJ1-2; unclear D gene. The CDR3 length is 14 residues. Between the trimmed V and J ends, which lost 0 bases and 2 bases, there was a span of 8 bases. Germline CDR1 reads SGHRS; CDR2 reads YFSETQ. Written as DNA, the CDR3 is TGCGCCAGCAGCTTGGACGGTCAAAACTATGGCTACACCTTC. Its translation is CASSLDGQNYGYTF.

This sequence joins TRBV28 and TRBJ1-3; D is uncertain. This CDR3 has 10 amino acids. V lost 5 bases to trimming and J lost 8 bases, with 4 bases between them. The germline gives CDR1 MDHEN, CDR2 SYDVKM. CDR3 nucleotide sequence: TGTGCCAGCAGTGAGGACACCATATATTTT. Translating it yields CASSEDTIYF.

This clonotype was detected ten times or more. The chain has TRBV25-1 and TRBJ2-5; D might be TRBD1 (6 bases). CDR3 length equals 14 residues. The V end was cut by 3 bases, the J end by 2 bases, with 10 bases between. CDR1 and CDR2 from the germline V gene are MGHDK and SYGVNS. CDR3: CASSDPGQQETQYF. The CDR3 coding sequence is TGTGCCAGCAGTGATCCGGGACAACAAGAGACCCAGTACTTC. The full variable domain, in which reference TRBV25-1 and TRBJ2-5 provide the parts outside the CDR3, is EADIYQTPRYLVIGTGKKITLECSQTMGHDKMYWYQQDPGMELHLIHYSYGVNSTEKGDLSSESTVSRIRTEHFPLTLESARPSHTSQYLCASSDPGQQETQYFGPGTRLLVL.

V usage is TRBV4-1 and J usage is TRBJ2-3, with 9 bases aligning to TRBD1. Germline lookup yields CDR1 MGHRA and CDR2 YSYEKL. V lost 1 base, J lost 6 bases, and 11 bases stayed unmatched. The CDR3 contains 17 residues. In nucleotides, the CDR3 is TGCGCCAGCAGCCAAGCTGGGACAGGGTTCTTTGGGGATACGCAGTATTTT. This codes for CASSQAGTGFFGDTQYF.

The genes are TRBV7-2 and TRBJ2-7, with 16 bases aligning to TRBD2. The CDR3 covers 16 residues. Per germline, CDR1 SGHTA and CDR2 FQGNSA. With V trimmed by 5 bases and J by 3 bases, 4 bases remained unmatched. The CDR3 reads CASSLGTSGGGYEQYF. For the CDR3, the DNA is TGTGCCAGCAGCCTCGGGACTAGCGGGGGGGGCTACGAGCAGTACTTC.

This clonotype appeared many times. The chain has TRBV7-9 and TRBJ1-3; D is uncertain. The V end was cut by 2 bases, the J end by 0 bases, with 11 bases between. The CDR3 sequence is 16 residues long. Germline values: CDR1 SEHNR, CDR2 FQNEAQ (reference sequence). Written as DNA, the CDR3 is TGTGCCAGCAGCTTATCCAGACCAAGCTCTGGAAACACCATATATTTT. It translates to CASSLSRPSSGNTIYF.